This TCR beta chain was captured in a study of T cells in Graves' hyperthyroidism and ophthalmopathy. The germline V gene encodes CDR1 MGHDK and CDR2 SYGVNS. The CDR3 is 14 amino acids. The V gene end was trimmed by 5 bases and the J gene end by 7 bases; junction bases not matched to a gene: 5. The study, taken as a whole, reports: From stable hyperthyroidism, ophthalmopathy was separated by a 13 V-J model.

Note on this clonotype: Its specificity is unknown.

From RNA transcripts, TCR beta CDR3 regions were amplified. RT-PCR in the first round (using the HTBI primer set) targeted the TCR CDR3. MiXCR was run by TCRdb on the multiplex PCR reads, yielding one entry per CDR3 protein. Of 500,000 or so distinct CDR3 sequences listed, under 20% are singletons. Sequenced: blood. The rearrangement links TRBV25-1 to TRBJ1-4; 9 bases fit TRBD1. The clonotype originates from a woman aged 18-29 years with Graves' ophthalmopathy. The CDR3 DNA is TGTGCCAGCAGTCTCGGGACAGGGCTTGAAAAACTGTTTTTT. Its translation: CASSLGTGLEKLFF.